Listed below are T cell receptor beta chains from one sample, sequenced in a study of blood T cell repertoires in COVID-19. Some clones are missing from TCRdb's copy, which holds only in-frame ones; the method was immunoSEQ multiplex PCR. Among about 91,000 clones listed, around 89% were seen once. Sequencing was carried out using peripheral blood. Receptors were obtained from an elderly woman with active COVID-19. The CDR3 runs from the conserved cysteine through the conserved F or W. D genes are given only for firm matches. A row's size may be missing; if present it is once, few, many or a size class.

v_gene,j_gene,d_gene,abundance,CDR3nt,CDR3aa
TRBV6-5,TRBJ2-5,TRBD2,.,TGTGCCAGCTCCCGGACTAGCGGGAGGGTGGAGACCCAGTACTTC,CASSRTSGRVETQYF
TRBV27,TRBJ2-2,.,.,TGTGCCAGCAGTTTCTCTTCGGGTTCGAACACCGGGGAGCTGTTTTTT,CASSFSSGSNTGELFF
TRBV19,TRBJ2-7,TRBD2,.,TGTGCCAGTAGTATACGGGAGGGCCGCGAGCAGTACTTC,CASSIREGREQYF
TRBV5-5,TRBJ2-7,TRBD1,few,TGTGCCAGCAGCTTGAAGGGCGGACAGGGTGGCTACGAGCAGTACTTC,CASSLKGGQGGYEQYF
TRBV28,TRBJ1-1,.,.,TGTGCCAGCAGCCTACAGGGCCTGACAGAAGCTTTCTTT,CASSLQGLTEAFF
TRBV12-5,TRBJ1-1,.,.,TGTGCTAGTGGTTGGGGGGACACTGAAGCTTTCTTT,CASGWGDTEAFF
TRBV5-8,TRBJ2-5,TRBD2,.,TGTGCCAGCAGCTACCTAGCGGTAGAGACCCAGTACTTC,CASSYLAVETQYF
TRBV4-3,TRBJ1-2,TRBD1,.,TGCGCCAGCAGCCAAGAAAGAGGGGACAGGGGGCCCTATGGCTACACCTTC,CASSQERGDRGPYGYTF
TRBV7-9,TRBJ1-6,TRBD1,.,TGTGCCAGCAGCTTACAGGGGGGAACTTATAATTCACCCCTCCACTTT,CASSLQGGTYNSPLHF
TRBV5-4,TRBJ2-5,TRBD1,.,TGTGCCAGCAGCCGGGCAGGACAGGGAAGTTTTGAGACCCAGTACTTC,CASSRAGQGSFETQYF
TRBV3-1/TRBV3-2,TRBJ2-1,TRBD2,.,TGTGCCAGCAGCCCTAGCGGGAGGGGTGAGCAGTTCTTC,CASSPSGRGEQFF
TRBV5-1,TRBJ2-2,.,.,TGCGCCAGCAGCTTGCAGGGCAGCACCGGGGAGCTGTTTTTT,CASSLQGSTGELFF
TRBV28,TRBJ2-1,.,.,TGTGCCAGCGGACTCGGAAGGTTTGACAATGAGCAGTTCTTC,CASGLGRFDNEQFF
TRBV7-9,TRBJ1-2,TRBD1,.,TGTGCCAGCAGCCCGGGACAGGGAAGACCTAACTATGGCTACACCTTC,CASSPGQGRPNYGYTF
TRBV24-1,TRBJ1-1,.,.,TGTGCCACCAGTGTCAACAGGGATTGGGACACTGAAGCTTTCTTT,CATSVNRDWDTEAFF
TRBV19,TRBJ2-3,TRBD1,.,TGTGCCAGTAGTATCAACAGGGGCCAGCGACGATTTAAGAGCACAGATACGCAGTATTTT,CASSINRGQRRFKSTDTQYF
TRBV7-2,TRBJ2-1,TRBD1,.,TGTGCCAGCAGACTCCGGGACAGCTACAATGAGCAGTTCTTC,CASRLRDSYNEQFF
TRBV6-5,TRBJ1-3,TRBD1,.,TGTGCCAGCAGACCCGGGACAGGGAATGGAAACACCATATATTTT,CASRPGTGNGNTIYF
TRBV27,TRBJ1-6,TRBD1,.,TGTGCCAGCAGTTTCGCGGGACAGGGGAATTCACCCCTCCACTTT,CASSFAGQGNSPLHF
TRBV19,TRBJ2-1,TRBD2,.,TGTGCCAGTAGCCCGACAAATGGACGACTAGCGGGACTGAATGAGCAGTTCTTC,CASSPTNGRLAGLNEQFF
TRBV16,TRBJ2-4,TRBD1,.,TGTGCCAGCAGCGGACAGGGGGCAACCAAAAACATTCAGTACTTC,CASSGQGATKNIQYF
TRBV7-9,TRBJ2-7,.,.,TGTGCCAGCAGCTTAGTGCCGGGGGCCTACGAGCAGTACTTC,CASSLVPGAYEQYF
TRBV6-6,TRBJ1-4,.,.,TGTGCCAGCAGTGCCATCGAGGGCCGTAATGAAAAACTGTTTTTT,CASSAIEGRNEKLFF
TRBV5-4,TRBJ2-5,.,.,TGTGCCAGCAGCATTGCAGGGACCCAGTACTTC,CASSIAGTQYF
TRBV7-2,TRBJ2-1,.,.,TGTGCCAGCAGCCCCCCCGACAGAAACAATGAGCAGTTCTTC,CASSPPDRNNEQFF
TRBV6-6,TRBJ2-1,TRBD1,.,TGTGCCAGCAGTTTTTCGGGACAGGGGGTTGAGCAGTTCTTC,CASSFSGQGVEQFF
TRBV27,TRBJ2-7,.,.,TGTGCCAGCAGGAACAGGGAGATTACACCCTACGAGCAGTACTTC,CASRNREITPYEQYF
TRBV6-5,TRBJ2-7,TRBD2,once,TGTGCCAGCAACAACCTGGGGGGGGGACTGTTCGAGCAGTACTTC,CASNNLGGGLFEQYF
TRBV29-1,TRBJ2-5,TRBD2,.,TGCAGCGTTGAAGCCCTGGGGGGGGAAGAGACCCAGTACTTC,CSVEALGGEETQYF
TRBV3-1/TRBV3-2,TRBJ2-7,.,.,TGTGCCAGCAGCCCGGGACGTCGGGGGGAGCAGTACTTC,CASSPGRRGEQYF
TRBV24-1,TRBJ2-5,TRBD2,.,TGTGCCACCAGTGACGCCGGGGGGTTGAAGTTGGAGACCCAGTACTTC,CATSDAGGLKLETQYF
TRBV28,TRBJ2-3,TRBD2,.,TGTGCCAGCAGTCGCGGACTAGCGGGAGGGACAGATACGCAGTATTTT,CASSRGLAGGTDTQYF
TRBV3-1/TRBV3-2,TRBJ1-2,.,.,TGTGCCAGCAGCCCCGCCGGGGCAGGTCTCAGGGAGGACTATGGCTACACCTTC,CASSPAGAGLREDYGYTF
TRBV9,TRBJ2-2,.,.,TGTGCCAGCAGCGTAGGGGCTAGCGAAAACACCGGGGAGCTGTTTTTT,CASSVGASENTGELFF
TRBV12-3/TRBV12-4,TRBJ2-3,TRBD2,.,TGTGCCAGCAGTTCGGGGGGAGGGCGAGCGCAGTATTTT,CASSSGGGRAQYF
TRBV7-9,TRBJ1-3,.,.,TGTGCCAGCAGCCCTTGGGACACAAGCTCTGGAAACACCATATATTTT,CASSPWDTSSGNTIYF
TRBV6-5,TRBJ2-1,.,once,TGTGCCAGCAGTTACGGTGCGAGCTCCTACAATGAGCAGTTCTTC,CASSYGASSYNEQFF
TRBV7-9,TRBJ2-2,.,.,TGTGCCAGCAGCTATGGGGGGTTCACCGGGGAGCTGTTTTTT,CASSYGGFTGELFF
TRBV30,TRBJ2-7,.,.,TGTGCCTGGAGCGACTCCTACAAAATCTCCTACGAGCAGTACTTC,CAWSDSYKISYEQYF
TRBV4-1,TRBJ1-4,.,.,TGCGCCAGCAGCCAAGTGAGGAGAAGAGGAACTAATGAAAAACTGTTTTTT,CASSQVRRRGTNEKLFF
TRBV28,TRBJ1-2,TRBD1,.,TGTGCCAGCAGGGAGGGGACAGACTATGGCTACACCTTC,CASREGTDYGYTF
TRBV28,TRBJ1-3,.,.,TGTGCCAGCAGTTCTCCCCTCTCTGGAAACACCATATATTTT,CASSSPLSGNTIYF
TRBV29-1,TRBJ2-2,TRBD2,.,TGCAGCGCCAAGGGACTAGCGAGGGCTGCCGGGGAGCTGTTTTTT,CSAKGLARAAGELFF
TRBV7-2,TRBJ2-7,TRBD2,.,TGTGCCAGCAGCTTCGGTCTAGCGGGATACGAGCAGTACTTC,CASSFGLAGYEQYF
TRBV5-1,TRBJ2-2,TRBD2,.,TGCGCCAGCTTCGGGCTAGCGGGAGGGCCGAACACCGGGGAGCTGTTTTTT,CASFGLAGGPNTGELFF
TRBV5-1,TRBJ2-1,TRBD2,.,TGCGCCAGCAGCTTGGAGGGGAGGGCCGATAGGGAGCAGTTCTTC,CASSLEGRADREQFF
TRBV27,TRBJ2-3,.,.,TGTGCCAGCAGTCCCCGGGGAAGCCTGAGCACAGATACGCAGTATTTT,CASSPRGSLSTDTQYF
TRBV3-1/TRBV3-2,TRBJ1-5,.,.,TGTGCCAGCAGCCAAGAGTCCAGGTATCATCAGCCCCAGCATTTT,CASSQESRYHQPQHF
TRBV6-6,TRBJ2-7,TRBD2,.,TGTGCCAGCAGCTTATCGGGACTAGCGGGAGAGGAGCAGTACTTC,CASSLSGLAGEEQYF
TRBV24-1,TRBJ2-4,.,.,TGTGCCACCGCGGACAGTTCTTTAGCCAAAAACATTCAGTACTTC,CATADSSLAKNIQYF
TRBV11-3,TRBJ2-1,.,.,TGTGCCAGCAGCCTCAGAGAGGGCGTTTTTGGGGAGCAGTTCTTC,CASSLREGVFGEQFF
TRBV4-3,TRBJ1-4,.,.,TGCGCCAGCAGCCAAGAAACAGTTGAAAAACTGTTTTTT,CASSQETVEKLFF
TRBV6-6,TRBJ2-1,.,.,TGTGCCAGCAGTGTTGTGATATCCCGGGATGAGCAGTTCTTC,CASSVVISRDEQFF
TRBV10-3,TRBJ2-3,TRBD2,.,TGTGCCATCGCCCGGGAGGGCAGAGATACGCAGTATTTT,CAIAREGRDTQYF
TRBV28,TRBJ2-3,TRBD2,.,TGTGCCAGCGGAGGCGGGAGAACCACAGATACGCAGTATTTT,CASGGGRTTDTQYF
TRBV27,TRBJ2-5,.,.,TGTGCCAGCAGTTTAGGTCCCAGGCGTTCGGAGACCCAGTACTTC,CASSLGPRRSETQYF
TRBV4-1,TRBJ2-5,TRBD1,.,TGCGCCAGCAGCCGAGGACAGGGCAGCGTTCAAGAGACCCAGTACTTC,CASSRGQGSVQETQYF
TRBV9,TRBJ2-7,TRBD1,.,TGTGCCAGCAGCCTCCGGGACAGACCCTACGAGCAGTACTTC,CASSLRDRPYEQYF